The rows below give T cell receptor beta chains drawn from one sample of a study of identical twins. MiXCR, run by TCRdb on the 5' RACE reads, gives a single entry per CDR3 protein. The table records 250,000 to 350,000 distinct CDR3 sequences, more than 6.5% of them present only once. Another study also made use of these data, one on yellow fever vaccine responses in identical twins.

The sample comprised memory (CD45RO+) T cells sorted from blood. These receptors were collected from a woman under 30 in good health. CDR3s include the opening cysteine and the closing phenylalanine or tryptophan. D genes are given only for firm matches.

v_call	j_call	d_call	cdr3_aa
TRBV4-2	TRBJ2-2	TRBD2	CASSAPSGGGTGELFF
TRBV7-6	TRBJ2-1	TRBD2	CASSPQGGTGGAYNEQFF
TRBV20-1	TRBJ1-2	TRBD1	CSASPGQMYGYTF
TRBV5-1	TRBJ2-1	-	CASSSGLSNEQFF
TRBV12-3/TRBV12-4	TRBJ1-1	-	CASSFSPPQVRDTEAFF
TRBV12-3/TRBV12-4	TRBJ1-2	TRBD1	CASSPGTGGRYGYTF
TRBV9	TRBJ1-5	TRBD1	CASSETGGNQPQHF
TRBV6-1	TRBJ1-2	-	CASRDSSFAVAQGYTF
TRBV24-1	TRBJ2-1	TRBD2	CATSDPSGGYNEQFF
TRBV20-1	TRBJ2-3	TRBD2	CSTYRGGASTDTQYF
TRBV9	TRBJ2-1	TRBD2	CASSPRTSGNEQFF
TRBV7-9	TRBJ2-3	-	CASSLVRRLEWDTQYF
TRBV5-1	TRBJ2-1	TRBD2	CASSTGLEGGEQFF
TRBV3-1	TRBJ1-1	-	CASSQEGRRNTEAFF
TRBV12-3/TRBV12-4	TRBJ2-6	-	CASSLGGANVLTF
TRBV23-1	TRBJ2-1	-	CASPLRGQERFF
TRBV3-1	TRBJ2-5	-	CASSPEKGLSRETQYF
TRBV7-2	TRBJ2-7	TRBD2	CASSLARLAGVYEQYF
TRBV5-1	TRBJ2-3	TRBD1	CASSLETPGQLAF
TRBV20-1	TRBJ2-5	TRBD2	CSARGAGGQETQYF
TRBV7-9	TRBJ2-3	-	CASGNSGASTDTQYF
TRBV24-1	TRBJ2-2	-	CATSGQSNTGELFF
TRBV11-1	TRBJ2-7	-	CASSLGPSAYEQYF
TRBV20-1	TRBJ1-4	-	CSARDAGTNEKLFF
TRBV7-9	TRBJ1-1	-	CASSWDMNTEAFF
TRBV20-1	TRBJ2-7	TRBD2	CSASGLAVYEQYF
TRBV20-1	TRBJ2-1	-	CSARGGASDNEQFF
TRBV5-6	TRBJ2-7	-	CASSLGLGGNDEQYF
TRBV9	TRBJ1-1	-	CASSVPGAEAFF
TRBV6-5	TRBJ2-2	TRBD2	CASSYGGGPSNTGELFF
TRBV4-1	TRBJ2-1	TRBD2	CASSRAGGLIQFF
TRBV25-1	TRBJ2-3	TRBD2	CASSYLAGGPQDTQYF
TRBV28	TRBJ2-3	-	CASTKIGSDTQYF
TRBV7-9	TRBJ2-1	TRBD2	CASSLVLAGNYNEQFF
TRBV28	TRBJ1-1	-	CASTIAIYTEAFF
TRBV5-1	TRBJ1-2	TRBD1	CASSPGQGYYTF
TRBV28	TRBJ2-1	-	CASRGKAKQFF
TRBV28	TRBJ1-5	-	CASSLREGEAQPQHF
TRBV12-3/TRBV12-4	TRBJ1-1	-	CASSLATGTEAFF
TRBV5-1	TRBJ2-3	TRBD1	CASSLGQGGSDTQYF